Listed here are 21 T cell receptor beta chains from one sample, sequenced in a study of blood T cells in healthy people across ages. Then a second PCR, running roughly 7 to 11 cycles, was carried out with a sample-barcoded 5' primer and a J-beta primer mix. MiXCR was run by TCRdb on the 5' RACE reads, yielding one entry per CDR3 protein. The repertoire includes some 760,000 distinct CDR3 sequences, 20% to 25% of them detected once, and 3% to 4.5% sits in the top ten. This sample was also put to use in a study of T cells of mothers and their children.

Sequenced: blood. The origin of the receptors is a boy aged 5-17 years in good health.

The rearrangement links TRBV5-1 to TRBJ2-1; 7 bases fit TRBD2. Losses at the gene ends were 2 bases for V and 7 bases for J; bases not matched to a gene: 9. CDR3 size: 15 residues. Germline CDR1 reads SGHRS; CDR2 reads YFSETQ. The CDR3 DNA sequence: TGCGCCAGCAGCTTTATGTGGGAGGGCCCAAATGAGCAGTTCTTC. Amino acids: CASSFMWEGPNEQFF.

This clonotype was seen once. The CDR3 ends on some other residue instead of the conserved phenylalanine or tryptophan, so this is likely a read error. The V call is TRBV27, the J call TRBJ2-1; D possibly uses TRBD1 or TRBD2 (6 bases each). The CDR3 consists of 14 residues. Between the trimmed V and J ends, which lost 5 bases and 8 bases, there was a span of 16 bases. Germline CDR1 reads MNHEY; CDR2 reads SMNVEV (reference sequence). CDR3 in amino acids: CASSVGGPLDEQFC. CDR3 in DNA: TGTGCCAGCAGTGTCGGGGGCCCGTTGGATGAGCAGTTCTGC.

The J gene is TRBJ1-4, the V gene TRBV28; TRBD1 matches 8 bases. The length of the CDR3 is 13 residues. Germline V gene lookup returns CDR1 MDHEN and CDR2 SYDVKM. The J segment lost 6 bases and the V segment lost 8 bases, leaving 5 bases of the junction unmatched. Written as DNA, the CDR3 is TGTGCCAGCCAAGACAGGGGTTATGAAAAACTGTTTTTT. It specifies CASQDRGYEKLFF.

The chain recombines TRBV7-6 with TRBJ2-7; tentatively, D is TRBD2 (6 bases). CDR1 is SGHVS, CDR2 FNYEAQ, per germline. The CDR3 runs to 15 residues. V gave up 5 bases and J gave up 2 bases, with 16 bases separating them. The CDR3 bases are TGTGCCAGCAGCGGCCACCGGGACTTCCCCTACGAGCAGTACTTC. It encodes CASSGHRDFPYEQYF.

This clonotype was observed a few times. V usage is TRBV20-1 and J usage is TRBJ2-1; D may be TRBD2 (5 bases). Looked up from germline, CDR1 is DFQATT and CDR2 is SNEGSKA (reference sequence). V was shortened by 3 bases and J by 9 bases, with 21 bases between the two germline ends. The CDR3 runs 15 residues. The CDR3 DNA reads TGCAGTGCTAGGAGGTCTAGCACCTCCTTTTTTGAGCAGTTCTTC. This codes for CSARRSSTSFFEQFF.

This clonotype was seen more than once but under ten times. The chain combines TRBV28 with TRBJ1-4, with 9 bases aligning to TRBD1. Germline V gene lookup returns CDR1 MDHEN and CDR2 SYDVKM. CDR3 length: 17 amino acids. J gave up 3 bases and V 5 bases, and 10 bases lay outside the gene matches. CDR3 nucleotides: TGTGCCAGCAGTCCCCCCACAGGGGGCTTGGCTAATGAAAAACTGTTTTTT. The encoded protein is CASSPPTGGLANEKLFF.

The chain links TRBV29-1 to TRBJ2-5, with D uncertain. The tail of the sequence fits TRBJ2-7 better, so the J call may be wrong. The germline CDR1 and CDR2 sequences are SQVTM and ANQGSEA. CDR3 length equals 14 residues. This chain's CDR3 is CSVGVENLLPEQYF. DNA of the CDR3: TGCAGCGTTGGAGTTGAAAACCTACTCCCCGAGCAGTACTTC.

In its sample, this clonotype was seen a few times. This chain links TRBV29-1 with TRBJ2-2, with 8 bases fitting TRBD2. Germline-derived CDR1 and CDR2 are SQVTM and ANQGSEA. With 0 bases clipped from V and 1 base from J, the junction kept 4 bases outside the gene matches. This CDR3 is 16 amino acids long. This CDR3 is CSVEDLSGGNTGELFF. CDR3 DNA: TGCAGCGTTGAAGATCTAAGCGGGGGGAACACCGGGGAGCTGTTTTTT.

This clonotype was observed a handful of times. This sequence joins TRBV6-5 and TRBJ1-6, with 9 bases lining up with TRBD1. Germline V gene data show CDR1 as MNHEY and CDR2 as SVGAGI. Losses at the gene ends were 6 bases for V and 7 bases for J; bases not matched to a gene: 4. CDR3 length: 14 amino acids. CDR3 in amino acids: CASRATGGNSPLHF. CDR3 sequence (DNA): TGTGCCAGCAGAGCGACAGGGGGAAATTCACCCCTCCACTTT.

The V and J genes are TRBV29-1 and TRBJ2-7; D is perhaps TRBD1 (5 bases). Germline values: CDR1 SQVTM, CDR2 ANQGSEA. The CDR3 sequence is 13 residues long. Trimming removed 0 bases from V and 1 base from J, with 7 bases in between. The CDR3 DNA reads TGCAGCGTTGAAGACAGGGAATCCTACGAGCAGTACTTC. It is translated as CSVEDRESYEQYF.

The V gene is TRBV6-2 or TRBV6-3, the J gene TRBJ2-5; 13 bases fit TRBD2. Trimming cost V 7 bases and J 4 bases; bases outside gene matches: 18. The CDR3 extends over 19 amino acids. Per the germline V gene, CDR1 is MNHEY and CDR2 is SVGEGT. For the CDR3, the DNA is TGTGCCAGCACCTCGTTCCCGGGACTAGCGGGGAGACGGAGAGAGACCCAGTACTTC. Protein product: CASTSFPGLAGRRRETQYF.

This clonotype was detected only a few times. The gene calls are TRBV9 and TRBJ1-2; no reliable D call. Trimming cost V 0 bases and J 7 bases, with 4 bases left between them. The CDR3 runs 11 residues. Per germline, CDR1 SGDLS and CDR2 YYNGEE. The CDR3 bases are TGTGCCAGCAGCGTAGGAGCTGGCTACACCTTC. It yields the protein CASSVGAGYTF.

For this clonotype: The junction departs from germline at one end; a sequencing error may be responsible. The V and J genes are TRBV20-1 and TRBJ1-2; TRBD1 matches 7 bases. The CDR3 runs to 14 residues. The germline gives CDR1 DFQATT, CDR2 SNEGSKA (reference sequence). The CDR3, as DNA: TGCAGTGCTGGACGGGACAGAACTAACTATGGCTACCCCTTC. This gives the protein CSAGRDRTNYGYPF.

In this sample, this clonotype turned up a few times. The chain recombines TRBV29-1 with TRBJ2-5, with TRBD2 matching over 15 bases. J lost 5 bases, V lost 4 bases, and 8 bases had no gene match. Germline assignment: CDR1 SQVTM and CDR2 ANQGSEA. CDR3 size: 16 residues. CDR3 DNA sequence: TGCAGCGTTGCCGGACTAGCGGGAGGGCCAAGGGAGACCCAGTACTTC. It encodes CSVAGLAGGPRETQYF.

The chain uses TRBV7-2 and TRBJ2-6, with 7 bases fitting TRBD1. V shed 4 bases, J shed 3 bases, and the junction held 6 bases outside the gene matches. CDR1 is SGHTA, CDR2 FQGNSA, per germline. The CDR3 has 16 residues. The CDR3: CASSSPGQLGANVLTF. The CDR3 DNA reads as TGTGCCAGCAGCTCGCCGGGACAGCTTGGGGCCAACGTCCTGACTTTC.

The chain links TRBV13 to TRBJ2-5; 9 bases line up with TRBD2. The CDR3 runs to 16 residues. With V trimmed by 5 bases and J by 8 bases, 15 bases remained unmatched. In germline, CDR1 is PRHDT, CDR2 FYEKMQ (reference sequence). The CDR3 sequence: CASSPPPLGSGRTQYF. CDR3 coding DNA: TGTGCCAGCAGCCCCCCCCCGTTGGGTAGCGGGAGAACCCAGTACTTC.

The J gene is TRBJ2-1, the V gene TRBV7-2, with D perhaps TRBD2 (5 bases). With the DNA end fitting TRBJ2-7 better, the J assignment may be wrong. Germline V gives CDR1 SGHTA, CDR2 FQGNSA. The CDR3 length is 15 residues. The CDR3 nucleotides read TGTGCCAGCAGCTGGGGAAGCGGACTTTACTACGAGCAGTACTTC. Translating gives CASSWGSGLYYEQYF.

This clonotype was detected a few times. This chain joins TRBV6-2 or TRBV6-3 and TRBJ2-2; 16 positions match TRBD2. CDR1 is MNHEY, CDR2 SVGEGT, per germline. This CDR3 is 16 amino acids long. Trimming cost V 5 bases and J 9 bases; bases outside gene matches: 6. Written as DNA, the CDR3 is TGTGCCAGCAGTCCCGGGACTAGCGGGAGGGCCCGGGAGCTGTTTTTT. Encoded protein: CASSPGTSGRARELFF.

The CDR3 DNA is TGCAGCGTTGATCGGACTAGAAATGAGCAGTTCTTC. Translation: CSVDRTRNEQFF. This rearrangement joins TRBV29-1 to TRBJ2-1; TRBD2 matches 7 bases. V was clipped by 3 bases and J by 7 bases; unmatched bases: 3. CDR1 is SQVTM and CDR2 is ANQGSEA in the germline V gene. The CDR3 runs to 12 residues.

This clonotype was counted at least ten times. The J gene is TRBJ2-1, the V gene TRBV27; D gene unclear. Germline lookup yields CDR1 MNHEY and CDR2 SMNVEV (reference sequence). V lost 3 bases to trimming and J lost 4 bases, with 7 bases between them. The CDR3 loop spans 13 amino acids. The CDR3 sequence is CASSLAGYNEQFF. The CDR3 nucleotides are TGTGCCAGCAGTTTGGCCGGGTACAATGAGCAGTTCTTC.

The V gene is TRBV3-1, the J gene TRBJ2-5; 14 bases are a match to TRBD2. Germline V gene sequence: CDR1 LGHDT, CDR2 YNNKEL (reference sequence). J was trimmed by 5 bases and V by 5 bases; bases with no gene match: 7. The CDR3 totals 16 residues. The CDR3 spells CASSSTTSGGGETQYF. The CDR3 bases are TGTGCCAGCAGCTCCACGACTAGCGGGGGGGGGGAGACCCAGTACTTC.